The clone carrying this TCR beta chain occurred many times. The sample is drawn from a study of identical twins. TCRdb ran MiXCR on the 5' RACE reads and lists one entry per CDR3 protein. The repertoire holds approximately 690,000 distinct CDR3 sequences, 6% to 6.5% seen once, with about 1.8% in the top ten. Germline V gives CDR1 SGHRS, CDR2 YFSETQ. Unmatched junction bases numbered 10, after V lost 0 bases and J lost 13 bases. The CDR3 is made up of 14 amino acids. The V and J genes are TRBV5-1 and TRBJ2-1; 7 bases fit TRBD2. This clonotype was sampled from a young man in good health. The sequencing input was naive T cells sorted from blood. The CDR3 DNA is TGCGCCAGCAGCTTGGGCGACCTCACTAGCGACCAGTTCTTC. Translating gives CASSLGDLTSDQFF.